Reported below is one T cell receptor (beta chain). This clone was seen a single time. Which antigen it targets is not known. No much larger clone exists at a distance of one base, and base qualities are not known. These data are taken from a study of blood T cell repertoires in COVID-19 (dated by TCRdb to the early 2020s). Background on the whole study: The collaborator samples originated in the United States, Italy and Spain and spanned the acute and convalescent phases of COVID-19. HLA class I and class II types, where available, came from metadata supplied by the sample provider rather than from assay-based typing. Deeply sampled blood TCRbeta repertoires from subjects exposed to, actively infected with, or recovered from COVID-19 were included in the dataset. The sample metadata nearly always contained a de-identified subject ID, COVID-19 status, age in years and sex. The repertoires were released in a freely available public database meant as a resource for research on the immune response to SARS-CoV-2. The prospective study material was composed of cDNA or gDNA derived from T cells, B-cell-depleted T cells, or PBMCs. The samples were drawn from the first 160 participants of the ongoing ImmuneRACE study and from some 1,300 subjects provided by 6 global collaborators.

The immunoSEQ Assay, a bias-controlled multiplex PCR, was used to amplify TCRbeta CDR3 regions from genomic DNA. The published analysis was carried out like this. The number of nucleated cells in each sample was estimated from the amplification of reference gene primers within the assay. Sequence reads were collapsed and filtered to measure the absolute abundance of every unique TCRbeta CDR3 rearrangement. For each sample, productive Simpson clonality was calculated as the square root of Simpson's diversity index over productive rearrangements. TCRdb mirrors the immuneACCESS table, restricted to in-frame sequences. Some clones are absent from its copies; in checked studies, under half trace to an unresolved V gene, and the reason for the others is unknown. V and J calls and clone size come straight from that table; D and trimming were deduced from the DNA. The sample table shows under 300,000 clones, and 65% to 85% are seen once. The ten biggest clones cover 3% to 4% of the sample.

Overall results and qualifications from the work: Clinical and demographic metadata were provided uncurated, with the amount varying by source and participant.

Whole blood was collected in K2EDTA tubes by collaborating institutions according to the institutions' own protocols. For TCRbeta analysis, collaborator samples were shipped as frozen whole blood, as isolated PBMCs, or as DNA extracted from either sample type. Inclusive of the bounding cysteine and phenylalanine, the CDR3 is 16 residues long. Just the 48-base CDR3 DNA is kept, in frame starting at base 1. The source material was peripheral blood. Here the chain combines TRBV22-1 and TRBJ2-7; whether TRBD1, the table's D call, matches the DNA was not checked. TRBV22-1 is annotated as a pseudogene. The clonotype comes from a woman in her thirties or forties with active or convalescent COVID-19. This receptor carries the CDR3 CPGSARAGIQTYEQYF. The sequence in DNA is TGTCCTGGGAGCGCACGTGCAGGGATACAAACCTACGAGCAGTACTTC.